These 21 T cell receptor beta chains share one sample of origin, sequenced in a study of T cell repertoires in cytomegalovirus infection (dated by TCRdb to the late 2010s). No antigen has been assigned to these receptors. What the treatment or condition label conveys for this sample: in vitro stimulation with specific CMV peptide epitopes to enrich CMV-specific T cells. Instrument on record: Illumina HiSeq 1500. The raw public data were reprocessed by TCRdb itself: fastp quality trimming at Q25, MiXCR clonotype calling, in-frame beta chains only. CDR3 protein sequences are deduplicated, and each keeps its most common genes and DNA. For this sample the table gives under 500,000 distinct CDR3 sequences, of which roughly 46% were detected only once. The top ten constitute about 45% of the sample. The specimen comprised cultured PBMCs, sampled from culture after CMV antigen stimulation. All receptors come from a human donor in good health (CMV status not recorded). Some clones in this sample may be carry-over from other donors' samples.

The chain employs TRBV7-2 and TRBJ2-5, with 10 bases identical to TRBD2. Trimming at V came to 2 bases and at J to 5 bases, leaving 5 bases not matched to a gene. Germline V gene sequence: CDR1 SGHTA, CDR2 FQGNSA. The CDR3 has 15 residues. The chain's CDR3 is CASSLQREGGETQYF. The CDR3 DNA reads as TGTGCCAGCAGCTTACAGCGGGAGGGTGGGGAGACCCAGTACTTC.

This clonotype was picked up a small number of times. This chain links TRBV3-1 with TRBJ2-2; D is unclear. The CDR3 spans 14 residues. The germline CDR1 and CDR2 sequences are LGHDT and YNNKEL (reference sequence). V lost 0 bases, J lost 7 bases, and 9 bases lay in between. The CDR3 region is CASSQETRNGELFF. In nucleotides, the CDR3 is TGTGCCAGCAGCCAAGAAACGAGGAACGGGGAGCTGTTTTTT.

The gene calls are TRBV6-6 and TRBJ1-1; D call uncertain. Deletions cut 8 bases from V and 3 bases from J, with 16 bases between. Looked up from germline, CDR1 is MNHNY and CDR2 is SVGAGI (reference sequence). The CDR3 totals 14 residues. CDR3 amino acids: CASLRSGRDTEAFF. CDR3 coding DNA: TGTGCCAGCCTCCGGTCAGGCCGCGACACTGAAGCTTTCTTT.

With respect to this clonotype: At one boundary the junction diverges from the germline segment, which might be a read error. V and J are TRBV27 and TRBJ2-7, with 7 bases matching TRBD2. Germline CDR1 reads MNHEY; CDR2 reads SMNVEV (reference sequence). The CDR3 covers 13 residues. CDR3 residues: CAVGRGPAAPTSF. DNA for the CDR3: TGTGCCGTAGGGAGGGGTCCGGCCGCCCCCACCTCCTTC.

The chain has TRBV4-1 and TRBJ1-5; D uncertain. V lost 4 bases and J 7 bases, leaving 14 bases between the germline ends. The CDR3 length is 14 residues. In germline, CDR1 is MGHRA, CDR2 YSYEKL. The chain's CDR3 is CASSLLSGNQPQHF. The DNA of the CDR3 is TGCGCCAGCAGCCTTCTTTCAGGAAACCAGCCCCAGCATTTT.

This chain uses TRBV10-3 with TRBJ2-7; D perhaps matches TRBD1 (5 bases). Trimming took off 8 bases at V and 3 bases at J, with 20 bases between the two ends. The length of the CDR3 is 15 residues. Per the germline V gene, CDR1 is ENHRY and CDR2 is SYGVKD. CDR3 coding DNA: TGTGCCATCTCTTCCCCACAGCAGGACAACTACGAGCAGTACTTC. The encoded protein is CAISSPQQDNYEQYF.

The rearrangement joins TRBV10-3 to TRBJ1-3; perhaps TRBD1 as D (5 bases). Between the trimmed V and J ends, which lost 2 bases and 3 bases, there was a span of 11 bases. There are 15 residues in the CDR3. Germline loops: CDR1 ENHRY, CDR2 SYGVKD. CDR3 loop: CAISEAGLDGNTIYF. CDR3 in DNA: TGTGCCATCAGTGAGGCAGGGTTGGATGGAAACACCATATATTTT.

This clonotype came up a few times. This rearrangement joins TRBV6-5 to TRBJ2-3; D unclear. CDR1 is MNHEY, CDR2 SVGAGI, per germline. The CDR3 is 14 amino acids. V was trimmed by 0 bases and J by 5 bases, leaving 9 bases between them. In nucleotides, the CDR3 is TGTGCCAGCAGTTACTCGTTTAGAGGAGATACGCAGTATTTT. This gives the protein CASSYSFRGDTQYF.

In DNA form, the CDR3 reads TGTGCCAGCACCGACAATGAGCAGTTCTTC. This translates into CASTDNEQFF. V is TRBV5-5 and J is TRBJ2-1; D unresolved. This CDR3 spans 10 amino acids. Germline assignment: CDR1 SGHKS and CDR2 YYEKEE (reference sequence). V lost 6 bases, J lost 5 bases, and 3 bases lay in between.

The CDR3 coding sequence is TGTGCCATCAGTGAGTCGATCGTCGCCAGGAAGGACTATGGCTACACCTTC. It translates to CAISESIVARKDYGYTF. The J gene is TRBJ1-2, the V gene TRBV10-3; D call uncertain. V was cut by 0 bases and J by 3 bases, with 17 bases left in between. This CDR3 is built from 17 residues. Germline V CDR1 and CDR2: ENHRY, SYGVKD.

The V call is TRBV19, the J call TRBJ2-1, with 8 bases matching TRBD2. The J segment lost 3 bases and the V segment lost 1 base, leaving 17 bases of the junction unmatched. CDR3 size: 20 residues. Germline V CDR1 and CDR2: LNHDA, SQIVND (reference sequence). The CDR3 nucleotides read TGTGCCAGTAGTATAGTCGGGCTAGCGGGTCCTGGTGGGGGCTACAATGAGCAGTTCTTC. It specifies CASSIVGLAGPGGGYNEQFF.

This chain connects TRBV5-4 to TRBJ2-1, with 9 bases that match TRBD2. V lost 5 bases to trimming and J lost 7 bases; unmatched junction nucleotides: 10. Germline assignment: CDR1 SGHNT and CDR2 YYREEE (reference sequence). This CDR3 is 15 amino acids long. This CDR3 reads CASSLKRGEKNEQFF. CDR3 sequence (DNA): TGTGCCAGCAGTTTAAAGCGGGGGGAAAAAAATGAGCAGTTCTTC.

The chain recombines TRBV12-3 or TRBV12-4 with TRBJ1-6; D is perhaps TRBD1 (5 bases). This CDR3 is 15 amino acids long. Trimming shortened V by 3 bases and J by 7 bases, and 13 bases separated the two germline ends. Here the CDR3 reads CASSFRRDRNSPLHF. Here the CDR3 DNA reads TGTGCCAGCAGTTTCCGCCGGGACCGAAATTCACCCCTCCACTTT.

Here the CDR3 DNA reads TGTGCCAGCAGTTACGATTCGGAAAGTAGGGGGACCTTCACCGGGGAGCTGTTTTTT. It encodes CASSYDSESRGTFTGELFF. This sequence joins TRBV6-2 or TRBV6-3 and TRBJ2-2, with a weak D call TRBD1 (6 bases). Germline V gene data show CDR1 as MNHEY and CDR2 as SVGEGT. The CDR3 sequence is 19 residues long. Trimming removed 2 bases at V and 4 bases at J, with 23 bases between.

This clonotype has a handful of counts. The chain is built from TRBV19 and TRBJ2-2; 9 positions agree with TRBD1. The germline gives CDR1 LNHDA, CDR2 SQIVND (reference sequence). The CDR3 loop spans 15 amino acids. The V segment lost 10 bases and the J segment 3 bases; nucleotides outside the gene matches: 9. The CDR3 region has the DNA TGTGCCATCATTTTGCGGGACAGGGACACCGGGGAGCTGTTTTTT. Protein product: CAIILRDRDTGELFF.

At least ten counts were recorded for this clonotype. For the CDR3, the DNA is TGTGCCAGCAGCTTATCTGGTACGGCGGGAGGTGCCGCAGATACGCAGTATTTT. Translation gives CASSLSGTAGGAADTQYF. The rearrangement links TRBV7-6 to TRBJ2-3, with 8 bases aligning to TRBD2. V lost 2 bases to trimming and J lost 4 bases; unmatched junction nucleotides: 14. Looked up from germline, CDR1 is SGHVS and CDR2 is FNYEAQ. The CDR3 runs 18 residues.

In its sample, this clonotype was seen a few times. This sequence joins TRBV7-8 and TRBJ2-7; TRBD1 aligns across 12 bases. CDR1 SGHVS and CDR2 FQNEAQ come from the germline V gene. V shed 5 bases, J shed 3 bases, and the junction held 5 bases outside the gene matches. There are 15 residues in the CDR3. CDR3 DNA sequence: TGTGCCAGCAGCCCCTGGGACAGGGGGCTCTACGAGCAGTACTTC. The encoded protein is CASSPWDRGLYEQYF.

This sequence joins TRBV7-9 and TRBJ2-5; 7 bases are a match to TRBD2. From germline, CDR1 is SEHNR and CDR2 FQNEAQ (reference sequence). V trimming: 6 bases; J trimming: 2 bases; junction bases outside the gene matches: 3. The CDR3 totals 13 residues. The CDR3 DNA follows: TGTGCCAGCAGGCTAGCGGAACAAGAGACCCAGTACTTC. As protein: CASRLAEQETQYF.

This sequence joins TRBV7-2 and TRBJ1-1, with 9 nucleotides matching TRBD1. This CDR3 has 13 residues. CDR1 is SGHTA, CDR2 FQGNSA, per germline. V lost 5 bases and J lost 10; bases outside the gene matches: 8. CDR3 residues: CASSQQRQGGAFF. Here the CDR3 DNA reads TGTGCCAGCAGCCAGCAAAGACAGGGGGGAGCTTTCTTT.

The V gene is TRBV6-2 or TRBV6-3, the J gene TRBJ2-7; TRBD1 matches at 8 bases. This CDR3 spans 15 amino acids. Germline CDR1 is MNHEY and CDR2 is SVGEGT. V trimming: 4 bases; J trimming: 2 bases; junction bases outside the gene matches: 7. The CDR3 nucleotides are TGTGCCAGCAGTTTACCGGGACAGGAGACCTACGAGCAGTACTTC. Translation: CASSLPGQETYEQYF.

This clonotype was seen a handful of times. The DNA for the CDR3 is TGTGCCAGCAGATCTACCTCTAGCGGGGGGTCCTACAATGAGCAGTTCTTC. Translation gives CASRSTSSGGSYNEQFF. The chain recombines TRBV7-2 with TRBJ2-1; 11 bases map to TRBD2. In germline, CDR1 is SGHTA, CDR2 FQGNSA. The CDR3 is 17 amino acids. The V segment lost 6 bases and the J segment 1 base; nucleotides outside the gene matches: 8.